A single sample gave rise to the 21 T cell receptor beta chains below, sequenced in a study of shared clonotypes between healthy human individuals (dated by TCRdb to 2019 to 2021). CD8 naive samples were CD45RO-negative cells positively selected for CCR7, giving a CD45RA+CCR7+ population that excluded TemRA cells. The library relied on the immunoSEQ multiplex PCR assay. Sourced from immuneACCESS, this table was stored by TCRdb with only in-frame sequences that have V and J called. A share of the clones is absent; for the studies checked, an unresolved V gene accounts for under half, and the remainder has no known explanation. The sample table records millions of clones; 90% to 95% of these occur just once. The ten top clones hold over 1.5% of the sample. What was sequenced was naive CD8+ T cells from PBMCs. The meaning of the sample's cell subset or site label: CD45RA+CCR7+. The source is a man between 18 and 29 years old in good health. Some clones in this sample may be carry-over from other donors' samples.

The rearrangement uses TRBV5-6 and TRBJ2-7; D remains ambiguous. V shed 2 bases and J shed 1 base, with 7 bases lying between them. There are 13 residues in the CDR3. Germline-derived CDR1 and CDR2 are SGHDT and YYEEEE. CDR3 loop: CASSFGLSYEQYF. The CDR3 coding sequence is TGTGCCAGCAGCTTTGGCTTGTCCTACGAGCAGTACTTC.

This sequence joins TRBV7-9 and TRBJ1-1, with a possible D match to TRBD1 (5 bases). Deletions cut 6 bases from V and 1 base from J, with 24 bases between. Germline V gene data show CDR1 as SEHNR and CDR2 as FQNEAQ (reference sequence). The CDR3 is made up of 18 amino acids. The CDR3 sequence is CASRNDPGTENPNTEAFF. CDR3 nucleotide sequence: TGTGCCAGCAGAAATGATCCAGGGACGGAAAACCCGAACACTGAAGCTTTCTTT.

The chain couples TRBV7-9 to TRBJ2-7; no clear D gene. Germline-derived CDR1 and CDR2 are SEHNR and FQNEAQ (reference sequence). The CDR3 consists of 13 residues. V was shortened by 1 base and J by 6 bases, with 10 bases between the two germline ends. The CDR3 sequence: CASSLVGLPEQYF. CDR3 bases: TGTGCCAGCAGCTTAGTAGGGCTTCCCGAGCAGTACTTC.

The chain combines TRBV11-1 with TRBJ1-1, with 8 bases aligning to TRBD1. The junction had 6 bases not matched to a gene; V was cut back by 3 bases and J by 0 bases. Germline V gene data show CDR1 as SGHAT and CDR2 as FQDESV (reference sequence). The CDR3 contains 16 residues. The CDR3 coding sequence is TGTGCCAGCAGCTTTTGGGACAGGTCAATGAACACTGAAGCTTTCTTT. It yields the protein CASSFWDRSMNTEAFF.

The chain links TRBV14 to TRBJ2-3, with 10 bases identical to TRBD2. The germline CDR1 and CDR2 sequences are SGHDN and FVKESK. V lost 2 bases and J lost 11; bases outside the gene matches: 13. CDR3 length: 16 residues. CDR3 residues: CASSQPSGRSIVGQYF. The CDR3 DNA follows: TGTGCCAGCAGCCAACCTAGCGGGAGATCGATAGTTGGGCAGTATTTT. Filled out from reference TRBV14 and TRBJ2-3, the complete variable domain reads EAGVTQFPSHSVIEKGQTVTLRCDPISGHDNLYWYRRVMGKEIKFLLHFVKESKQDESGMPNNRFLAERTGGTYSTLKVQPAELEDSGVYFCASSQPSGRSIVGQYFGPGTRLTVL.

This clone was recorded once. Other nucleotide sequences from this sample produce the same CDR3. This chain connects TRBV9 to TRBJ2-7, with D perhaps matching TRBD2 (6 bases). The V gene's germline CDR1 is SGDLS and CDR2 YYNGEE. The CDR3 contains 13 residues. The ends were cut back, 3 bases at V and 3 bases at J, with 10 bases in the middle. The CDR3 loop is CASSEGSGYEQYF. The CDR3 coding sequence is TGTGCCAGCAGCGAGGGTAGCGGCTACGAGCAGTACTTC.

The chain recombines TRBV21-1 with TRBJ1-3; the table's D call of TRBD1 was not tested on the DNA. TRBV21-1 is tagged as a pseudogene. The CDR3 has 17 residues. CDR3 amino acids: CASISGLVDSSGNTIYF. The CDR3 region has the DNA TGTGCCAGCATTTCAGGCCTAGTGGACAGCTCTGGAAACACCATATATTTT.

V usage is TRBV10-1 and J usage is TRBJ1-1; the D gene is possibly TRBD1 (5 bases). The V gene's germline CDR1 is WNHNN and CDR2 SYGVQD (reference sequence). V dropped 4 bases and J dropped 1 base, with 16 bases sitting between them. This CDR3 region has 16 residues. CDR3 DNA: TGCGCCAGCAGTGGGGGCAGGGACTGCGAGAACACTGAAGCTTTCTTT. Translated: CASSGGRDCENTEAFF.

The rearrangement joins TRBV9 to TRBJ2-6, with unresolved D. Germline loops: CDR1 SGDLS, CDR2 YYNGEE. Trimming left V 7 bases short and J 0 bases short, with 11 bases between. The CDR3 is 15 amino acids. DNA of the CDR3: TGTGCCAGCCGAGGCCAAAGCTCTGGGGCCAACGTCCTGACTTTC. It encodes CASRGQSSGANVLTF.

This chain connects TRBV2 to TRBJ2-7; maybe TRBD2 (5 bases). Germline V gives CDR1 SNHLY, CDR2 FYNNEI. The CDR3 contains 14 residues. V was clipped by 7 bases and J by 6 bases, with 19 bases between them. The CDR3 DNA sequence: TGTGCCAGCACCGAGGGTAGGGCTCTAGTCGAGCAGTACTTC. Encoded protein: CASTEGRALVEQYF.

CDR3: CASSPSGTGMESSGANVLTF. The CDR3 DNA reads TGCGCCAGCAGCCCGTCGGGGACAGGGATGGAAAGCTCTGGGGCCAACGTCCTGACTTTC. The V gene is TRBV4-3, the J gene TRBJ2-6, with 9 positions matching TRBD1. V lost 4 bases, J lost 0 bases, and 13 bases stayed unmatched. CDR3 size: 20 residues. The germline V gene encodes CDR1 LGHNA and CDR2 YSLEER.

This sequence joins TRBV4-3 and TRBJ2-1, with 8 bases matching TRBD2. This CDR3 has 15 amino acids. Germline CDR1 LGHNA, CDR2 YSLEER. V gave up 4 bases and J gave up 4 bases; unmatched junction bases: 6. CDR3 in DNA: TGCGCCAGCAGCCGGCGGGAGGCGGTATACAATGAGCAGTTCTTC. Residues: CASSRREAVYNEQFF.

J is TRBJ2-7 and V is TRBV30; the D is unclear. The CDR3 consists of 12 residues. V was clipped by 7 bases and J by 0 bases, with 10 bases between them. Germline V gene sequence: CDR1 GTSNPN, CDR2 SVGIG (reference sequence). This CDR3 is CAFGWGSYEQYF. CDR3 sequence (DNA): TGTGCCTTCGGCTGGGGCTCCTACGAGCAGTACTTC. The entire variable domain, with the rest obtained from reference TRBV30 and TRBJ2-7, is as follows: SQTIHQWPATLVQPVGSPLSLECTVEGTSNPNLYWYRQAAGRGLQLLFYSVGIGQISSEVPQNLSASRPQDRQFILSSKKLLLSDSGFYLCAFGWGSYEQYFGPGTRLTVT.

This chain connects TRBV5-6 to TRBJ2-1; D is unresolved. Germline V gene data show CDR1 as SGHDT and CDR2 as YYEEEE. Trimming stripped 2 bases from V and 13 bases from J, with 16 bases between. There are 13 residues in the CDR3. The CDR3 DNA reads TGTGCCAGCAGCTTAGTTTCATCGGTAGTACAGTTCTTC. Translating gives CASSLVSSVVQFF.

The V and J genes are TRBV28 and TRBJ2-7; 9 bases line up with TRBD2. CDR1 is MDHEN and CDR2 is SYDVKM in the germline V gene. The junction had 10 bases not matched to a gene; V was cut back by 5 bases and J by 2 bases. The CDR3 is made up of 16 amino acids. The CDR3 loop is CASSTPGERGAYEQYF. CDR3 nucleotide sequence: TGTGCCAGCAGTACCCCGGGTGAGCGGGGGGCCTACGAGCAGTACTTC.

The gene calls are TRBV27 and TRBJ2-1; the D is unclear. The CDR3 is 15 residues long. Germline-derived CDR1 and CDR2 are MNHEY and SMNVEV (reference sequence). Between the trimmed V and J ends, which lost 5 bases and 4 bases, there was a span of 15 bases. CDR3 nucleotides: TGTGCCAGCAGTCCCCAACAGATCAGGTACAATGAGCAGTTCTTC. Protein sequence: CASSPQQIRYNEQFF.

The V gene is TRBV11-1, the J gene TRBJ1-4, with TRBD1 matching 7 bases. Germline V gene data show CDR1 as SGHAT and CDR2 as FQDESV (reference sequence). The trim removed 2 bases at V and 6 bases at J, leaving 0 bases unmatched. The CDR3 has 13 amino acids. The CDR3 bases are TGTGCCAGCAGCTTAACAGGGGATGAAAAACTGTTTTTT. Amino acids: CASSLTGDEKLFF.

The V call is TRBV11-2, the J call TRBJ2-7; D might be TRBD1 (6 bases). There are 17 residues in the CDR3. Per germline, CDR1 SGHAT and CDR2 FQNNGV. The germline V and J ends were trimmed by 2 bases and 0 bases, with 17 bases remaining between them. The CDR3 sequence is CASSLPTFRDNSYEQYF. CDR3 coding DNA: TGTGCCAGCAGCTTACCGACCTTCCGGGACAACTCCTACGAGCAGTACTTC.

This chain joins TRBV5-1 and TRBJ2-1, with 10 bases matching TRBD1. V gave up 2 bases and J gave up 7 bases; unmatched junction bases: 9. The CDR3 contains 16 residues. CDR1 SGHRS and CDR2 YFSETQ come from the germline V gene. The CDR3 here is CASSFPEGQGNNEQFF. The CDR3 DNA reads TGCGCCAGCAGCTTCCCCGAGGGACAGGGGAATAATGAGCAGTTCTTC.

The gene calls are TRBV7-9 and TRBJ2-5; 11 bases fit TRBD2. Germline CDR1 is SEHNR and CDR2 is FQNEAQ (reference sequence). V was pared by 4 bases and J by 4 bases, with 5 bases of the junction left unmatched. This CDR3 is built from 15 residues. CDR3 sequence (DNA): TGTGCCAGCAGCTCGGGGACTAGCGGAGCAGAGACCCAGTACTTC. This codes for CASSSGTSGAETQYF.

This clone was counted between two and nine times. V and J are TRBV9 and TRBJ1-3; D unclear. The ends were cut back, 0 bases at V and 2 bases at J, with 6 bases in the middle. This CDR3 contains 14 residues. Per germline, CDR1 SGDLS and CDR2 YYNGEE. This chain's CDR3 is CASSVGQTGNTIYF. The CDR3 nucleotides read TGTGCCAGCAGCGTAGGGCAAACTGGAAACACCATATATTTT.